Following are 22 T cell receptor beta chains from one sample sequenced in a study of shared T cell receptors in the human thymus (dated by TCRdb to about 2021). The library was made by the immunoSEQ multiplex PCR assay. In its TCRdb copy, this immuneACCESS table keeps in-frame sequences only and misses some clones. Where compared with another copy, unresolved V genes explain less than half of these, and the others have no known cause. The sample has around 730,000 clones on record, around 85% of them singletons. Together, the top ten hold over 0.008% of the sample. The same specimen was also included in a second study, on human thymus T cells.

Sequencing used thymocytes. These receptors all stem from a girl less than two years old with a congenital heart defect. Donor details come from another sample of the same person, matched by shared clones.

The rearrangement links TRBV9 to TRBJ2-1; 7 positions agree with TRBD1. After removal of 2 bases from V and 6 bases from J, the junction contained 5 bases not matched to a gene. CDR3 length equals 14 residues. The V gene's germline CDR1 is SGDLS and CDR2 YYNGEE. The CDR3 here is CASSVEGARNEQFF. The CDR3 nucleotides are TGTGCCAGCAGCGTCGAGGGGGCCCGCAATGAGCAGTTCTTC.

This clone turned up a few times. V is TRBV14 and J is TRBJ2-5, with a weak D call TRBD2 (6 bases). CDR1 is SGHDN and CDR2 is FVKESK in the germline V gene. The CDR3 runs 17 residues. V dropped 0 bases and J dropped 1 base, with 15 bases sitting between them. The chain's CDR3 is CASSQEVRGLRQETQYF. The DNA of the CDR3 is TGTGCCAGCAGCCAAGAAGTCCGGGGACTTCGCCAAGAGACCCAGTACTTC.

The V gene is TRBV27, the J gene TRBJ1-1, with 7 bases aligning to TRBD1. The trim removed 6 bases at V and 4 bases at J, leaving 17 bases unmatched. There are 17 residues in the CDR3. Per the germline V gene, CDR1 is MNHEY and CDR2 is SMNVEV (reference sequence). The CDR3 is CASSHPGRQGEGTEAFF. For the CDR3, the DNA is TGTGCCAGCAGCCACCCGGGACGACAGGGAGAGGGCACTGAAGCTTTCTTT.

This clone has just one count. V and J are TRBV2 and TRBJ2-5; TRBD2 agrees at 13 bases. J lost 3 bases, V lost 8 bases, and 3 bases had no gene match. The CDR3 consists of 14 residues. CDR1 SNHLY and CDR2 FYNNEI come from the germline V gene. CDR3 bases: TGTGCCAGCCAGGGGACTAGCGGGGAAGAGACCCAGTACTTC. Its protein product is CASQGTSGEETQYF. The variable domain in full, completed from reference TRBV2 and TRBJ2-5, reads EPEVTQTPSHQVTQMGQEVILRCVPISNHLYFYWYRQILGQKVEFLVSFYNNEISEKSEIFDDQFSVERPDGSNFTLKIRSTKLEDSAMYFCASQGTSGEETQYFGPGTRLLVL.

J is TRBJ2-3 and V is TRBV4-3, with D possibly being TRBD2 (5 bases). The ends were cut back, 1 base at V and 8 bases at J, with 7 bases in the middle. This CDR3 has 12 residues. Per germline, CDR1 LGHNA and CDR2 YSLEER. In DNA form, the CDR3 reads TGCGCCAGCAGCCAAGGGGGAGTTACGCAGTATTTT. Encoded protein: CASSQGGVTQYF.

CDR3 nucleotides: TGTGCCAGCAGTTCGGGAGGGGGAAATAGCAATCAGCCCCAGCATTTT. Translating it yields CASSSGGGNSNQPQHF. The chain uses TRBV6-5 and TRBJ1-5; a weak D match, TRBD1 (6 bases). The CDR3 extends over 16 amino acids. Trimming removed 4 bases from V and 0 bases from J, with 13 bases in between. CDR1 is MNHEY and CDR2 is SVGAGI in the germline V gene.

About this clone: This specimen includes other DNA sequences encoding the same CDR3. The chain has TRBV7-9 and TRBJ1-5, with unresolved D. Germline V CDR1 and CDR2: SEHNR, FQNEAQ (reference sequence). V was clipped by 5 bases and J by 4 bases, with 9 bases between them. This CDR3 comprises 13 residues. CDR3 in amino acids: CASSLGRNQPQHF. The CDR3 DNA reads TGTGCCAGCAGCCTAGGCCGGAATCAGCCCCAGCATTTT.

This clone was seen only a few times. The genes are TRBV5-1 and TRBJ2-2; D possibly corresponds to TRBD1 (6 bases). V lost 0 bases and J lost 5, with 11 bases in between. Per germline, CDR1 SGHRS and CDR2 YFSETQ. The CDR3 extends over 15 amino acids. In nucleotides, the CDR3 is TGCGCCAGCAGCTTGGACGGACAGCCAACCGGGGAGCTGTTTTTT. It yields the protein CASSLDGQPTGELFF.

The chain employs TRBV6-6 and TRBJ2-2; TRBD1 might be the D (7 bases). The CDR3 has 14 residues. V lost 4 bases and J lost 4, with 10 bases in between. Per the germline V gene, CDR1 is MNHNY and CDR2 is SVGAGI (reference sequence). The CDR3: CASSFQGGTGELFF. CDR3 DNA: TGTGCCAGCAGTTTCCAGGGGGGCACCGGGGAGCTGTTTTTT.

This chain connects TRBV9 to TRBJ1-4; TRBD1 might be the D (6 bases). Trimming shortened V by 1 base and J by 6 bases, and 16 bases separated the two germline ends. The length of the CDR3 is 16 residues. Germline CDR1 is SGDLS and CDR2 is YYNGEE. CDR3 residues: CASSVLPTGMYEKLFF. CDR3 nucleotides: TGTGCCAGCAGCGTACTCCCTACAGGGATGTATGAAAAACTGTTTTTT.

J is TRBJ1-1 and V is TRBV21-1. TRBV21-1 is marked as a pseudogene. The CDR3 totals 12 residues. The CDR3 loop is CASRGGETEAFF. CDR3 nucleotides: TGTGCCAGTCGAGGGGGGGAAACTGAAGCTTTCTTT.

The V and J genes are TRBV5-6 and TRBJ2-2, with D hard to call. Trimming took 0 bases from V and 1 from J, leaving 10 bases between them. The CDR3 runs to 16 residues. CDR1 SGHDT and CDR2 YYEEEE come from the germline V gene. The CDR3 sequence is CASSLGVVWNTGELFF. The CDR3 nucleotides read TGTGCCAGCAGCTTGGGAGTGGTGTGGAACACCGGGGAGCTGTTTTTT.

The chain uses TRBV6-5 and TRBJ1-1; D uncertain. Germline CDR1 MNHEY, CDR2 SVGAGI. The V end was cut by 7 bases, the J end by 2 bases, with 11 bases between. This CDR3 region has 13 residues. The CDR3 sequence: CASTPVANTEAFF. CDR3 sequence (DNA): TGTGCCAGCACCCCGGTAGCTAACACTGAAGCTTTCTTT.

The gene calls are TRBV2 and TRBJ2-4, with TRBD1 as a possible D gene (6 bases). This CDR3 spans 18 amino acids. Trimming cost V 5 bases and J 0 bases, with 20 bases left between them. Per germline, CDR1 SNHLY and CDR2 FYNNEI. The CDR3 loop reads CASSSGPMDRLAKNIQYF. The CDR3 nucleotides are TGTGCCAGCAGTTCGGGCCCAATGGACAGACTAGCCAAAAACATTCAGTACTTC.

This clone was observed a handful of times. The rearrangement links TRBV9 to TRBJ1-6; 7 bases are shared with TRBD1. The junction had 10 bases not matched to a gene; V was cut back by 3 bases and J by 10 bases. The CDR3 length is 15 residues. CDR1 is SGDLS and CDR2 is YYNGEE in the germline V gene. CDR3 region: CASSEIPGQNSPLHF. CDR3 sequence (DNA): TGTGCCAGCAGCGAAATACCGGGACAGAACTCACCCCTCCACTTT.

The chain uses TRBV7-2 and TRBJ2-1; D not resolved. The ends were cut back, 1 base at V and 4 bases at J, with 8 bases in the middle. CDR3 size: 14 residues. Germline CDR1 is SGHTA and CDR2 is FQGNSA. CDR3 residues: CASSLERRYNEQFF. The CDR3 DNA is TGTGCCAGCAGCTTAGAGAGGCGGTACAATGAGCAGTTCTTC.

The chain carries TRBV5-1 and TRBJ2-1; possible D gene TRBD2, 5 bases. Between the trimmed V and J ends, which lost 2 bases and 0 bases, there was a span of 9 bases. Germline CDR1 is SGHRS and CDR2 is YFSETQ. The CDR3 is 15 amino acids. The CDR3, as DNA: TGCGCCAGCAGCTTAGGGAGCCGCTCCTACAATGAGCAGTTCTTC. It specifies CASSLGSRSYNEQFF.

The chain uses TRBV6-1 and TRBJ1-1; D is unresolved. Germline-derived CDR1 and CDR2 are MNHNS and SASEGT. Trimming took 1 base from V and 0 from J, leaving 12 bases between them. CDR3 length equals 16 residues. In nucleotides, the CDR3 is TGTGCCAGCAGTGAAGACGAGGTACAAATGAACACTGAAGCTTTCTTT. Its protein is CASSEDEVQMNTEAFF.

The gene calls are TRBV6-6 and TRBJ1-2; 8 bases align to TRBD1. The CDR3 extends over 14 amino acids. CDR1 and CDR2 from the germline V gene are MNHNY and SVGAGI (reference sequence). With 6 bases clipped from V and 8 bases from J, the junction kept 11 bases outside the gene matches. The CDR3 is CASSPSTGDGGYTF. CDR3 DNA sequence: TGTGCCAGCAGCCCCTCGACAGGGGATGGCGGCTACACCTTC.

The rearrangement links TRBV4-2 to TRBJ2-3, with 10 bases matching TRBD1. CDR1 is LGHNA and CDR2 is YNFKEQ in the germline V gene. With 6 bases clipped from V and 3 bases from J, the junction kept 3 bases outside the gene matches. The CDR3 spans 14 residues. CDR3 DNA sequence: TGTGCCAGCAGGTGGGACAGGGGAACAGATACGCAGTATTTT. It encodes CASRWDRGTDTQYF.

The rearrangement links TRBV2 to TRBJ2-5; possibly TRBD1 for D (5 bases). Germline loops: CDR1 SNHLY, CDR2 FYNNEI. The CDR3 is 17 residues long. Trimming pared 6 bases from V and 4 bases from J, leaving 24 bases between. CDR3 residues: CASSPPDGRARRETQYF. CDR3 bases: TGTGCCAGCAGCCCCCCAGATGGCAGGGCTCGGAGAGAGACCCAGTACTTC.

The V gene is TRBV29-1, the J gene TRBJ2-7; no reliable D call. The CDR3 length is 12 residues. Germline values: CDR1 SQVTM, CDR2 ANQGSEA. V was clipped by 4 bases and J by 0 bases, with 7 bases between them. The CDR3 nucleotides read TGCAGCGTTGGAGAGAGCTCCTACGAGCAGTACTTC. Its translation is CSVGESSYEQYF.